This TCR beta chain is from a study of blood T cell repertoires in COVID-19. Turning to the study itself: There were acute and convalescent COVID-19 samples, and they came from the United States, Italy and Spain.

The CDR3 runs to 13 residues. Germline loops: CDR1 SGHAT, CDR2 FQNNGV. The germline V and J ends were trimmed by 2 bases and 2 bases, with 6 bases remaining between them. Only one count was recorded for this clone. How the authors handled the data: Estimation of nucleated cell counts relied on the amplification of reference gene primers. Only in-frame clones appear in the TCRdb table, and some are missing; sequencing was by immunoSEQ multiplex PCR. V and J calls plus clone size are reproduced from that table; the DNA served to infer D and trimming. The profile shows tens of thousands of clones, roughly 89% of them singletons.

The clonotype was recovered from a man aged 50-60 years with active or convalescent COVID-19. This chain uses TRBV11-2 with TRBJ1-2; D call uncertain. Sequencing was done on a sample of peripheral blood. The CDR3 DNA follows: TGTGCCAGCAGCTTAAGAGGAAACTATGGCTACACCTTC. Translation: CASSLRGNYGYTF.